The sequence of this T cell receptor beta chain was determined in a study of beta chain features in type 1 diabetes. Study-wide results and limits: All four CD4+ subsets of Type 1 diabetes patients contained TCRB CDR3s that were moderately but significantly shorter.

On average, the one heparinised blood draw given by each donor was 90 to 150 mL. Cells sorted by CD45RO/CCR7/CD25/CD127/CD95/CD27 comprised CD4+ naive, central memory, regulatory and stem cell-like memory cells. As every portion of the isolated RNA was reverse transcribed, the sequencing read expressed TCRB transcripts. Only in-frame clones appear in the TCRdb table, and some are missing; sequencing was by immunoSEQ multiplex PCR. The table has hundreds of thousands of clones, around 15% seen once; the top ten hold just under 0.04%. The table lists this clone with a few counts. Its antigen is not identified. Source material: naive CD4+ T cells from blood. The TCR comes from a man between 18 and 35 years old with type 1 diabetes.

The CDR3: CASSPGQGRSEQYF. As DNA, the CDR3 is TGCGCCAGCAGCCCCGGACAGGGGCGCTCCGAGCAGTACTTC. The rearrangement links TRBV4-3 to TRBJ2-7, with 9 bases lining up with TRBD1. Germline V gene lookup returns CDR1 LGHNA and CDR2 YSLEER. V lost 4 bases to trimming and J lost 6 bases; unmatched junction nucleotides: 7. The CDR3 is 14 amino acids.